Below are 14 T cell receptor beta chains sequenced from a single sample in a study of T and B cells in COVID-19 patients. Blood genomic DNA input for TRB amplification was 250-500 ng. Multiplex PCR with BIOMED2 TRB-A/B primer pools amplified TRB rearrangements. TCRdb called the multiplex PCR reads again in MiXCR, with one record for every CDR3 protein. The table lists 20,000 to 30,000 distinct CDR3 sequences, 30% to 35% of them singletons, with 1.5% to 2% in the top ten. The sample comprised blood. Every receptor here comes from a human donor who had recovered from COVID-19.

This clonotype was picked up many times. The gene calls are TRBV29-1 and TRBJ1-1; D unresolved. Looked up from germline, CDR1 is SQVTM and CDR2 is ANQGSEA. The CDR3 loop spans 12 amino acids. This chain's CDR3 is CRVHVTNTEAFF. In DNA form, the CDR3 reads TGCAGAGTACACGTTACAAACACTGAAGCTTTCTTT.

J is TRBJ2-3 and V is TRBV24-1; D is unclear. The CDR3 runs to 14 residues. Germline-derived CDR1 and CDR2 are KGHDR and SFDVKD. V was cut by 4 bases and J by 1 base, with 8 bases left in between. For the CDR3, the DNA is TGTGCCACCAGTGACCCGTCGCGCACAGATACGCAGTATTTT. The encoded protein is CATSDPSRTDTQYF.

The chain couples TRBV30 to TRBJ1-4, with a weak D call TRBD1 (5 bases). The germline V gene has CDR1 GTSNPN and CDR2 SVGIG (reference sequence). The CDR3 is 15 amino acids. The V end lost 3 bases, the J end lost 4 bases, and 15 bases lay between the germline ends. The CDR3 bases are TGTGCCTGGAGCTTACCAGGGTATTATAATGAAAAACTGTTTTTT. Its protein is CAWSLPGYYNEKLFF.

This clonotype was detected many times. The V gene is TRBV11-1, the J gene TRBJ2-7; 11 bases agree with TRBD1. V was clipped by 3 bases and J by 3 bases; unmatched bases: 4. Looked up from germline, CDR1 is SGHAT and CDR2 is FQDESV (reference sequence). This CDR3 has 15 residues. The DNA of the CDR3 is TGTGCCAGCAGCTTGGGGGACAGGGGGAACTACGAGCAGTACTTC. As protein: CASSLGDRGNYEQYF.

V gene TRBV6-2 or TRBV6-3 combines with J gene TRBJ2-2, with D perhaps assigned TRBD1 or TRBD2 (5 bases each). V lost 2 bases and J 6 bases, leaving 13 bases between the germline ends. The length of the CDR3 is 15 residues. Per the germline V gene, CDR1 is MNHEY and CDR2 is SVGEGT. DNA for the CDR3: TGTGCCAGCAGTTACCCCGGGACGGGCTCCGGGGAGCTGTTTTTT. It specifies CASSYPGTGSGELFF.

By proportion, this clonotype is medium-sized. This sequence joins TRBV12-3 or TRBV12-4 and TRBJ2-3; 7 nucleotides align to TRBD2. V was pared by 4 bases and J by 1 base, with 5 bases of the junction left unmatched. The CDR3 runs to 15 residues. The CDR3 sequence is CASSSSGERTDTQYF. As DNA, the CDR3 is TGTGCCAGCAGTTCTAGCGGAGAACGCACAGATACGCAGTATTTT.

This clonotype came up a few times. The CDR3 DNA reads as TGTGCCAGCAGTTCGTCCGGGACGCTGGTAGGGCAGTTCTTC. Translation gives CASSSSGTLVGQFF. The chain recombines TRBV6-2 or TRBV6-3 with TRBJ2-1, with D perhaps being TRBD1 or TRBD2 (5 bases each). Per the germline V gene, CDR1 is MNHEY and CDR2 is SVGEGT. V lost 4 bases and J 12 bases, leaving 19 bases between the germline ends. CDR3 size: 14 residues.

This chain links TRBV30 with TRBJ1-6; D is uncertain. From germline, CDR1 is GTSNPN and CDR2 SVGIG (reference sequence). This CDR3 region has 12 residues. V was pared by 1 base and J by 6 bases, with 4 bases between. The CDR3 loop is CAWSDSNSPLHF. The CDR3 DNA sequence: TGTGCCTGGAGTGACAGTAATTCACCCCTCCACTTT. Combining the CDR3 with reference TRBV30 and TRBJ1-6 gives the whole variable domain SQTIHQWPATLVQPVGSPLSLECTVEGTSNPNLYWYRQAAGRGLQLLFYSVGIGQISSEVPQNLSASRPQDRQFILSSKKLLLSDSGFYLCAWSDSNSPLHFGNGTRLTVT.

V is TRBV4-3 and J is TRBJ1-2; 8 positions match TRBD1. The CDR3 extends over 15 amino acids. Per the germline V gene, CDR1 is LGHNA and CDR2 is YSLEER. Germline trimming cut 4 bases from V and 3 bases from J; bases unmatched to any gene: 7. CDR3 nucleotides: TGCGCCAGCAGCCCGTACAGGGGGATAGACTATGGCTACACCTTC. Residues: CASSPYRGIDYGYTF.

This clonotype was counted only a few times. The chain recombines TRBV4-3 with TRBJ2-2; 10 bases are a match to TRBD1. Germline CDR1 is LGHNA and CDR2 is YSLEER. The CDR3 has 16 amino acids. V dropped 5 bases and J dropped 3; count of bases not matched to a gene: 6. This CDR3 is CASSSRTGGYTGELFF. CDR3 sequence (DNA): TGCGCCAGCAGCTCACGGACAGGGGGTTACACCGGGGAGCTGTTTTTT.

The CDR3, as DNA: TGTGCCAGCAGAGAGACAGGGAGGTCGAATCAGCCCCAGCATTTT. Its protein product is CASRETGRSNQPQHF. The chain uses TRBV6-5 and TRBJ1-5; TRBD1 aligns across 7 bases. Per the germline V gene, CDR1 is MNHEY and CDR2 is SVGAGI. The CDR3 is 15 residues long. The V segment lost 6 bases and the J segment 4 bases; nucleotides outside the gene matches: 9.

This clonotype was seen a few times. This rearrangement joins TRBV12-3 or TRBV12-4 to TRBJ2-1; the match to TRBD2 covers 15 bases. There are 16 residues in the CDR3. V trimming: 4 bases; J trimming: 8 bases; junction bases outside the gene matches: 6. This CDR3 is CASSSRGLAGGHEQFF. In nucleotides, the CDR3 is TGTGCCAGCAGTTCCCGGGGACTAGCGGGAGGTCATGAGCAGTTCTTC.

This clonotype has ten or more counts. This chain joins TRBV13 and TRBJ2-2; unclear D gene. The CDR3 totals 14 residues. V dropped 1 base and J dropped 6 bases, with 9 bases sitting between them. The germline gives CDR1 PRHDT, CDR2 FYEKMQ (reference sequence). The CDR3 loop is CASSLEGPAGELFF. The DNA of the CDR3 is TGTGCCAGCAGCTTAGAGGGCCCCGCCGGGGAGCTGTTTTTT.

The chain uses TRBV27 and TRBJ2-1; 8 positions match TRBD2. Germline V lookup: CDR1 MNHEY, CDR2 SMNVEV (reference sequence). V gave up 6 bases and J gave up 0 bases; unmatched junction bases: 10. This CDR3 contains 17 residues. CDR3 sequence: CASSQGAGARSYNEQFF. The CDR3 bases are TGTGCCAGCAGCCAAGGAGCGGGAGCCCGCTCCTACAATGAGCAGTTCTTC.